This T cell receptor (beta chain) originates from a study of identical twins. CDR1 and CDR2 (germline): MGHDK, SYGVNS. CDR3 length equals 15 residues. Template switching added a universal primer binding site, and final cDNA carried unique molecular identifiers. In TCRdb, the 5' RACE reads were re-called with MiXCR into one record per CDR3 protein. The table records roughly 1,500,000 distinct CDR3 sequences, about 30% of them present only once. The source of this sequence is a newborn girl in good health. This chain connects TRBV25-1 to TRBJ2-5; 11 bases are shared with TRBD1. The J call may be mistaken, given a closer DNA end match to TRBJ2-7. The material sequenced was cord blood. The CDR3 loop reads CASSEYGTGGYEQYF. The CDR3 DNA reads as TGTGCCAGCAGTGAATATGGGACAGGGGGCTACGAGCAGTACTTC.